This T cell receptor beta chain was recorded in a study of Graves' ophthalmopathy and Graves' hyperthyroidism. Whole-study findings and limits: Blood also carried most expanded thyroid clonotypes exceeding 0.001 frequency.

This clonotype has at least ten counts. Antigen unknown. RNA transcripts yielded amplified TCR beta CDR3 regions. First-round RT-PCR with HTBI primers preceded a second-round multiplex PCR. TCRdb re-derived calls from the multiplex PCR reads in MiXCR, one entry per CDR3 protein. The profile shows about 390,000 distinct CDR3 sequences, approximately 18% of them singletons. CDR1 is ENHRY and CDR2 is SYGVKD in the germline V gene. The CDR3 has 14 residues. The ends lost 7 bases at V and 6 bases at J; junction bases unmatched: 8. Hyperthyroidism in these 18- to 65-year-old patients was newly diagnosed, lasting under 2 months. Each diagnosis was determined on the basis of clinical symptoms, serum thyroxine, TRAb, thyroid ultrasound and orbital computed tomography.

The rearrangement uses TRBV10-3 and TRBJ2-2, with 7 bases lining up with TRBD2. Sequencing was performed on peripheral blood. The sequence derives from an adult woman with stable Graves' hyperthyroidism. CDR3 sequence (DNA): TGTGCCATCAACCGCGGGAGTACTTCCGGGGAGCTGTTTTTT. This sequence encodes CAINRGSTSGELFF.